The T cell receptor (beta chain) under discussion was sequenced for a study of blood T cell repertoires in COVID-19. The CDR3 is 11 residues long. Germline V gives CDR1 MNHEY, CDR2 SVGAGI. V dropped 10 bases and J dropped 7 bases, with 13 bases sitting between them. Clones were sequenced by immunoSEQ multiplex PCR, and TCRdb holds only the in-frame ones, with some missing. Counted here are over 100,000 clones, over 70% occurring once; the ten biggest clones make up roughly 4%. What was sequenced was peripheral blood. The rearrangement links TRBV6-5 to TRBJ1-1; no clear D gene. This clonotype was obtained from a human donor in a cohort sampled during active or convalescent COVID-19. The CDR3 is CATSTGFEAFF. CDR3 nucleotide sequence: TGTGCCACTTCGACGGGTTTTGAAGCTTTCTTT.